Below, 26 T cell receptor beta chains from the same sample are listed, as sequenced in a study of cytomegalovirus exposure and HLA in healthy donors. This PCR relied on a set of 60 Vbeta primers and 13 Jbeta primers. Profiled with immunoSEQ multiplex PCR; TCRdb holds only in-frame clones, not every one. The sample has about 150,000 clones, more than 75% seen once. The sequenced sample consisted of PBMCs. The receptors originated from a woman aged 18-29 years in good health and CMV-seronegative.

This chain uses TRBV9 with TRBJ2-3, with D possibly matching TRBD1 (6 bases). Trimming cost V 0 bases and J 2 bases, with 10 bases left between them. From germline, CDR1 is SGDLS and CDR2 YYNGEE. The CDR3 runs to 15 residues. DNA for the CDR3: TGTGCCAGCAGCGTAGCCCAGGGGACCACAGATACGCAGTATTTT. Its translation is CASSVAQGTTDTQYF.

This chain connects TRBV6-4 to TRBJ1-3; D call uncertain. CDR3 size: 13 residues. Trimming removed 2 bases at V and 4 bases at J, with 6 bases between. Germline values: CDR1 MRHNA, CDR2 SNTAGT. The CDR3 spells CASSDQAGNTIYF. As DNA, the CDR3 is TGTGCCAGCAGTGACCAGGCGGGAAACACCATATATTTT.

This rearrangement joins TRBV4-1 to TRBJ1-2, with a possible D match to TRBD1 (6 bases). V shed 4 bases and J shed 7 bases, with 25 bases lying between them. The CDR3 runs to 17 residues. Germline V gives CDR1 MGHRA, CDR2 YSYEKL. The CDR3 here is CASSPGKLRDTRTGYTF. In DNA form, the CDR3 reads TGCGCCAGCAGCCCAGGAAAACTCCGGGACACCCGAACTGGCTACACCTTC.

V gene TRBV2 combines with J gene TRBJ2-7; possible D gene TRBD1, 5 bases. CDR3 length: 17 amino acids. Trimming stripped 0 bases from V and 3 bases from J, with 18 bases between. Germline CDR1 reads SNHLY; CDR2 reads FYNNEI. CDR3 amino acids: CASSEALGAPLGYEQYF. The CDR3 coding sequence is TGTGCCAGCAGTGAAGCGCTTGGGGCACCTCTGGGCTACGAGCAGTACTTC.

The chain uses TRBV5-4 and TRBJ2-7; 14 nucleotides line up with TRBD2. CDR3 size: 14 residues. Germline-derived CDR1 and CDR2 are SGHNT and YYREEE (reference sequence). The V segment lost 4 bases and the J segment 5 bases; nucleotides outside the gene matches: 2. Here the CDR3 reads CASSPGLAGDEQYF. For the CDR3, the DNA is TGTGCCAGCAGCCCGGGACTAGCGGGAGACGAGCAGTACTTC.

CDR3 loop: CASSPLSSGGRYEQYF. The CDR3 nucleotides are TGCGCCAGCAGCCCCCTCAGTAGCGGGGGGAGGTACGAGCAGTACTTC. This chain joins TRBV5-1 and TRBJ2-7; 10 bases are shared with TRBD2. Per germline, CDR1 SGHRS and CDR2 YFSETQ. Unmatched junction bases numbered 11, after V lost 4 bases and J lost 4 bases. The CDR3 runs 16 residues.

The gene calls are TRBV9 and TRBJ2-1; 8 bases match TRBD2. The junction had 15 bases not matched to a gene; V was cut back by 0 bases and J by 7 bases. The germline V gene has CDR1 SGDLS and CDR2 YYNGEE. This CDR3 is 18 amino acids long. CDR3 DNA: TGTGCCAGCAGCGTAGCTACGGTGAGCGGGGGCCCCGGGAATGAGCAGTTCTTC. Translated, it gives CASSVATVSGGPGNEQFF. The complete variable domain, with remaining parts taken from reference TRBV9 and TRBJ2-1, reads DSGVTQTPKHLITATGQRVTLRCSPRSGDLSVYWYQQSLDQGLQFLIQYYNGEERAKGNILERFSAQQFPDLHSELNLSSLELGDSALYFCASSVATVSGGPGNEQFFGPGTRLTVL.

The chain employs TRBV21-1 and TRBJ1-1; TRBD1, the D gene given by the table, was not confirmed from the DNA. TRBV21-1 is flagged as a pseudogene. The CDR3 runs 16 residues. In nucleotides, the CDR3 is TGTGCCAGCACCACACAGGACAGGTCGGGGAACACTGAAGCTTTCTTT. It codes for CASTTQDRSGNTEAFF.

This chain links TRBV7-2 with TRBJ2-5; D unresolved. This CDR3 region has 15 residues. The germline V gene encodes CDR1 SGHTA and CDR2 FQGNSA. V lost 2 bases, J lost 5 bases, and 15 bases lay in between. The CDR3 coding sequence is TGTGCCAGCAGCTTATCACCTTTCGAGCCGGAGACCCAGTACTTC. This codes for CASSLSPFEPETQYF.

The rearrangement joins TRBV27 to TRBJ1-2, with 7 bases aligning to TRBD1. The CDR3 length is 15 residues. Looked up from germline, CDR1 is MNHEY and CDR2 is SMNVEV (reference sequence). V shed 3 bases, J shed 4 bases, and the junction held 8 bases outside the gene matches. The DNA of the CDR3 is TGTGCCAGCAGTTTCTCCCCCCAGGGGGGCTATGGCTACACCTTC. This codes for CASSFSPQGGYGYTF.

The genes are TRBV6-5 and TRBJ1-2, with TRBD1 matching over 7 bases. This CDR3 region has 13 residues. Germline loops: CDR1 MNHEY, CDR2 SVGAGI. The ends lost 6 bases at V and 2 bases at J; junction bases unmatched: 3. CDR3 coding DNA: TGTGCCAGCAGACCGACAGGGAACTATGGCTACACCTTC. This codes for CASRPTGNYGYTF.

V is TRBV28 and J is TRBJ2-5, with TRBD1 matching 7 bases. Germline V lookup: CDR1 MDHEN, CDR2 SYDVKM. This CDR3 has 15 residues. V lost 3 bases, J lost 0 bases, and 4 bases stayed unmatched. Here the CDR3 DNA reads TGTGCCAGCAGTTTCGACAGGGTGTACCAAGAGACCCAGTACTTC. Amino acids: CASSFDRVYQETQYF. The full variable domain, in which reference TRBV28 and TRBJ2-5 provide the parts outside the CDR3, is DVKVTQSSRYLVKRTGEKVFLECVQDMDHENMFWYRQDPGLGLRLIYFSYDVKMKEKGDIPEGYSVSREKKERFSLILESASTNQTSMYLCASSFDRVYQETQYFGPGTRLLVL.

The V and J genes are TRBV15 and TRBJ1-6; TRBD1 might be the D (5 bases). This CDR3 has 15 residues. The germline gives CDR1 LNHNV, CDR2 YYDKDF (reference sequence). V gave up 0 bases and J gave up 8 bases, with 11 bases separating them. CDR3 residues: CATSRDRWGDSPLHF. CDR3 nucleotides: TGTGCCACCAGCAGAGATCGCTGGGGGGATTCACCCCTCCACTTT. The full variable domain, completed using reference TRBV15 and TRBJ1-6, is DAMVIQNPRYQVTQFGKPVTLSCSQTLNHNVMYWYQQKSSQAPKLLFHYYDKDFNNEADTPDNFQSRRPNTSFCFLDIRSPGLGDTAMYLCATSRDRWGDSPLHFGNGTRLTVT.

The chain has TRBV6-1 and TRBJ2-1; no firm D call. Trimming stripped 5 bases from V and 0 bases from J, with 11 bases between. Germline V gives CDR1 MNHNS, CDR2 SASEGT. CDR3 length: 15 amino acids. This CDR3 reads CASSPRPGSYNEQFF. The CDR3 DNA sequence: TGTGCCAGCAGTCCCAGACCGGGCTCCTACAATGAGCAGTTCTTC.

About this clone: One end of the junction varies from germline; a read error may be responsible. The CDR3 sequence: CASSLAGTGLF. The DNA of the CDR3 is TGCGCCAGCAGCTTAGCCGGGACAGGCCTTTTT. The genes are TRBV5-1 and TRBJ1-4; 8 nucleotides match TRBD1. This CDR3 has 11 residues. Germline lookup yields CDR1 SGHRS and CDR2 YFSETQ.

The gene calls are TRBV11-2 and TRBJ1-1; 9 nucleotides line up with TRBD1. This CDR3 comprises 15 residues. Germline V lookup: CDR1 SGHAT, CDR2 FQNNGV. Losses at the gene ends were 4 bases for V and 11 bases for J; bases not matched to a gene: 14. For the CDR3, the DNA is TGTGCCAGCAGCTCCTATCGTGGACAGGGGAATCGGGCTTTCTTT. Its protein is CASSSYRGQGNRAFF.

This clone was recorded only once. In nucleotides, the CDR3 is TGTGCCAGCAGCTTAGCGCTAGGACTTGCGGAGACCCAGTACTTC. Its protein is CASSLALGLAETQYF. The rearrangement links TRBV7-8 to TRBJ2-5, with D maybe TRBD2 (5 bases). Germline assignment: CDR1 SGHVS and CDR2 FQNEAQ. The CDR3 totals 15 residues. Trimming removed 0 bases at V and 5 bases at J, with 13 bases between.

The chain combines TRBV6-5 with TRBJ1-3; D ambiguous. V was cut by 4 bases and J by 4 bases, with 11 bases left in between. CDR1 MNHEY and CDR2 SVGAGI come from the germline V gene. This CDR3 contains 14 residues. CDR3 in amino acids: CASSSRLAGNTIYF. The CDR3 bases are TGTGCCAGCAGTTCGAGACTAGCAGGAAACACCATATATTTT.

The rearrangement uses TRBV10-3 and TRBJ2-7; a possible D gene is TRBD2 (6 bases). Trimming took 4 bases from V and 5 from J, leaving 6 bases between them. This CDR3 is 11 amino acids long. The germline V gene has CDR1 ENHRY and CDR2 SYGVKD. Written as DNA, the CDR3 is TGTGCCATCAGTGGGGGGGACGAGCAGTACTTC. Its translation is CAISGGDEQYF.

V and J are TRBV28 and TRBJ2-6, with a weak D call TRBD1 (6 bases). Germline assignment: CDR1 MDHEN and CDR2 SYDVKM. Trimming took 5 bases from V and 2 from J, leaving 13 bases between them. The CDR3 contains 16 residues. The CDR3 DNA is TGTGCCAGCAGTCAACAGGGTTGGCCTGGGGCCAACGTCCTGACTTTC. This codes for CASSQQGWPGANVLTF.

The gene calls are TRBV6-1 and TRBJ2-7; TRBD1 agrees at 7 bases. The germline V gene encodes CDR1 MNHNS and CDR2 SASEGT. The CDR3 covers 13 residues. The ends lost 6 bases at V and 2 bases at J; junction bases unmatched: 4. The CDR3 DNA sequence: TGTGCCAGCAGACCAGGGGGACCCTACGAGCAGTACTTC. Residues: CASRPGGPYEQYF.

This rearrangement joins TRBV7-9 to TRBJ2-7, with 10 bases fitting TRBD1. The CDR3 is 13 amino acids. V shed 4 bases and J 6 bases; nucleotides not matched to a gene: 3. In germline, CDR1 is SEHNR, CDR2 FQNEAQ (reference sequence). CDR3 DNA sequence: TGTGCCAGCAGCTGGGACAGGGGCAGCGAGCAGTACTTC. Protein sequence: CASSWDRGSEQYF.

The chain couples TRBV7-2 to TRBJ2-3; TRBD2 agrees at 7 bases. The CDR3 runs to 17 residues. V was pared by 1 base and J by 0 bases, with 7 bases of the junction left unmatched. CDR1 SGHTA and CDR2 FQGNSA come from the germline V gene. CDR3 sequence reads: CASSLVPAGTSTDTQYF. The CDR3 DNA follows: TGTGCCAGCAGCTTAGTTCCAGCGGGGACTAGCACAGATACGCAGTATTTT.

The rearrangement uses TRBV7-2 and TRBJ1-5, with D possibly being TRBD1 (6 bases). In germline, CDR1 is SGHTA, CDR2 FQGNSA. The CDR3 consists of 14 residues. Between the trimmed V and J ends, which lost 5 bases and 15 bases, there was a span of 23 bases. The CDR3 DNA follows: TGTGCCAGCAGCAGGGGGGGGGTTACTGACGTGAGGCATTTT. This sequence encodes CASSRGGVTDVRHF.

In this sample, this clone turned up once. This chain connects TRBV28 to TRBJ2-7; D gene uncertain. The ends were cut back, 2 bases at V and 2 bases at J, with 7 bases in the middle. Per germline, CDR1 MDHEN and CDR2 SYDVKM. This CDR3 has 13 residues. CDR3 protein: CASSLPIPYEQYF. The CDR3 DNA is TGTGCCAGCAGTTTACCCATTCCCTACGAGCAGTACTTC.

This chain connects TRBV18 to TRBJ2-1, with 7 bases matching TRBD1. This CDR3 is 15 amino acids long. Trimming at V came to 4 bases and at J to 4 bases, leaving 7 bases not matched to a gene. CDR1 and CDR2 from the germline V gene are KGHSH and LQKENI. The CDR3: CASSLSTGQYNEQFF. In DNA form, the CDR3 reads TGTGCCAGCTCACTCTCGACAGGGCAGTACAATGAGCAGTTCTTC.